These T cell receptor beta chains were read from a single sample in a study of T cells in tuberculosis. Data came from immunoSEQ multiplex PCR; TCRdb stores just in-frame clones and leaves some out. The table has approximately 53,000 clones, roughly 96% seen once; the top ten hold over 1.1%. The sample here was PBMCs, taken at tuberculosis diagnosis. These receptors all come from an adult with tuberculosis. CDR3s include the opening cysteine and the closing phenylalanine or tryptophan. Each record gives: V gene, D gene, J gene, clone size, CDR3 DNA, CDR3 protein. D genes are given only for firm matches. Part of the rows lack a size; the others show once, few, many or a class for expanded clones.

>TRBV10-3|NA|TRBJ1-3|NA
TGTGCCATCAGTGAGTCCCGGAGCTCTGGAAACACCATATATTTT
CAISESRSSGNTIYF
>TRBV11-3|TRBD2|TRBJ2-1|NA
TGTGCCAGCAGCTTTAGCGGACCCGGCGGGAGTGGTGCCTACAATGAGCAGTTCTTC
CASSFSGPGGSGAYNEQFF
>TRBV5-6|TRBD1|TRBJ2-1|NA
TGTGCCAGCAGCTTCCGGGACAGGGGGTACAATGAGCAGTTCTTC
CASSFRDRGYNEQFF
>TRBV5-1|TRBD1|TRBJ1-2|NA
TGCGCCAGCAGCTTGGATCCAGGGGGCGATGGCTACACCTTC
CASSLDPGGDGYTF
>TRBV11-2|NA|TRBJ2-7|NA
TGTGCCAGCAGCTTATTCTCGGAGGGTTACGAGCAGTACTTC
CASSLFSEGYEQYF
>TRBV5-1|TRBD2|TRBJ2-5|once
TGCGCCAGCAGCTTTCTAGTCTTGACTAGCGTACGAGAGACCCAGTACTTC
CASSFLVLTSVRETQYF
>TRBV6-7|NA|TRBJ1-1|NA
TGTGCCAGCTCCCCCCCCAGGACAGTGAACACTGAAGCTTTCTTT
CASSPPRTVNTEAFF
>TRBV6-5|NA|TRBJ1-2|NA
TGTGCCAGCAGTTACTTCGCGGCTAGTGGCTACACCTTC
CASSYFAASGYTF
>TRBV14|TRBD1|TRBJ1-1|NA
TGTGCCAGCAGCCAAGATCCAGGGGGCGTCACTGAAGCTTTCTTT
CASSQDPGGVTEAFF
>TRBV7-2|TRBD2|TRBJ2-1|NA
TGTGCCAGCAGACCCGCCCTTTCAATGGGCGGGAGGGCGGATGAGCAGTTCTTC
CASRPALSMGGRADEQFF
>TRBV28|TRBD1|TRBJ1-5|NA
TGTGCCAGCAGTAGCCGACAGGGGTCCAATCAGCCCCAGCATTTT
CASSSRQGSNQPQHF
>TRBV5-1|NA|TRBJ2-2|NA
TGCGCCAGCAGCTTGGTACAGTACACCGGGGAGCTGTTTTTT
CASSLVQYTGELFF
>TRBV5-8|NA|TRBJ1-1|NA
TGTGCCAGCAGCTTGCGGGGATGGAACACTGAAGCTTTCTTT
CASSLRGWNTEAFF
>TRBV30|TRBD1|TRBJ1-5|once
TGTGCCTGGAGTATCCCCTTAGGGACAGGGGGCCTTAATCAGCCCCAGCATTTT
CAWSIPLGTGGLNQPQHF
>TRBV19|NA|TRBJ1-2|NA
TGTGCCAGTAGTATAGGCCTAGTATCCTATGGCTACACCTTC
CASSIGLVSYGYTF
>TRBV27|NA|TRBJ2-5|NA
TGTGCCAGCAGCCGGTTGTCAAAAGAGACCCAGTACTTC
CASSRLSKETQYF
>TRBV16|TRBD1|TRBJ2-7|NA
TGTGCCAGCAGCCATGACCGACAGGGTCGGGCCTACGAGCAGTACTTC
CASSHDRQGRAYEQYF
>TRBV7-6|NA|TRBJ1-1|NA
TGTGCCAGCAGCTTCAAGAGTAGCGCTGAAGCTTTCTTT
CASSFKSSAEAFF
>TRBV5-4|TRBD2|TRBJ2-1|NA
TGTGCCAGCAGCCAGGGAGGGACCCCCCTTTCATACAATGAGCAGTTCTTC
CASSQGGTPLSYNEQFF
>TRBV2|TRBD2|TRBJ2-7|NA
TGTGCCAGCAGGACTAGCGGGAGGACAGCCTACGAGCAGTACTTC
CASRTSGRTAYEQYF
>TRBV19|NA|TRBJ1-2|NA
TGTGCCAGTAGTATGCAGGGAAGATTCTATGGCTACACCTTC
CASSMQGRFYGYTF
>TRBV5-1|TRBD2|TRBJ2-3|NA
TGCGCCAGCAGCTTGACTAGCGGGAGAGGGGTCACAGATACGCAGTATTTT
CASSLTSGRGVTDTQYF
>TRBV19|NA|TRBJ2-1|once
TGTGCCAGTAGTATAGAGCGGGGCAACTACAATGAGCAGTTCTTC
CASSIERGNYNEQFF
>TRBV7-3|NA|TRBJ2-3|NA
TGTGCCAGCGCCGCCGGACACACAGATACGCAGTATTTT
CASAAGHTDTQYF
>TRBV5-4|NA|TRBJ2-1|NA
TGTGCCAGCAGCTGGCTGGGGCGAACCAATGAGCAGTTCTTC
CASSWLGRTNEQFF
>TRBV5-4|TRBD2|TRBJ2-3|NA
TGTGCCAGCAGCCCTAGCGGGAGATTCACAGATACGCAGTATTTT
CASSPSGRFTDTQYF
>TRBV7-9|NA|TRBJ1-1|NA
TGTGCCAGCAGTTTGAGTGACACTGAAGCTTTCTTT
CASSLSDTEAFF
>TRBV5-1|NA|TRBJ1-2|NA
TGCGCCAGCAGCTTGTTGGCAACAGGCCGACCCTATGGCTACACCTTC
CASSLLATGRPYGYTF
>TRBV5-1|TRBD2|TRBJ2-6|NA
TGCGCCAGCAGCTTGGGACTAGCATTGTCTGGGGCCAACGTCCTGACTTTC
CASSLGLALSGANVLTF
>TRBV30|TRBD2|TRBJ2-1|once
TGTGCCTGGAAGGGACTAGCGGGAACAACTAATGAGCAGTTCTTC
CAWKGLAGTTNEQFF
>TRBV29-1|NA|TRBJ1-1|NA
TGCAGCGTCGACAGTAAAATGAACACTGAAGCTTTCTTT
CSVDSKMNTEAFF
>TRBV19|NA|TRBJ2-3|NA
TGTGCCAGTAGTATAGGTGAGGATACGCAGTATTTT
CASSIGEDTQYF
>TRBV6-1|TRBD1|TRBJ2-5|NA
TGTGCCAGCAGTGAACAAGTAGACAGGGTGGGGACCCAGTACTTC
CASSEQVDRVGTQYF
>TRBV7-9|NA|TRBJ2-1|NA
TGTGCCAGCAGCCAATGGACTAAGCTTGGTGAGCAGTTCTTC
CASSQWTKLGEQFF
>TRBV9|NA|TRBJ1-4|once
TGTGCCAGCAGCGTAGGGGGAGGGACGGAAAAACTGTTTTTT
CASSVGGGTEKLFF
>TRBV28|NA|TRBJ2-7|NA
TGTGCCAGCAGATACTCCAACTACGAGCAGTACTTC
CASRYSNYEQYF
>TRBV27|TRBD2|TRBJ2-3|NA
TGTGCCAGCAGTCCCCTAGCCGCGGGAGGGGCAGATACGCAGTATTTT
CASSPLAAGGADTQYF
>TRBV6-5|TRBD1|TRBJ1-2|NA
TGTGCCAGCAGTTCCCGGACAGGGCCTAATTATGGCTACACCTTC
CASSSRTGPNYGYTF
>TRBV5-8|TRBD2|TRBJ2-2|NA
TGTGCCAGCAGCTCAGCGGGAGGGCCTTTCACCGGGGAGCTGTTTTTT
CASSSAGGPFTGELFF
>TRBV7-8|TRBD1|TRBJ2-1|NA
TGTGCCAGCACCAACACGGTCCGGCGACAGGGGGGAAGGAATGAGCAGTTCTTC
CASTNTVRRQGGRNEQFF
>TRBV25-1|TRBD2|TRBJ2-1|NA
TGTGCCAGCAGTGAATTAGCTAGCGGCATCTCCTACAATGAGCAGTTCTTC
CASSELASGISYNEQFF
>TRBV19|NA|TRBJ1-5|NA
TGTGCCAGCCGGGACAAGGTCGATCAGCCCCAGCATTTT
CASRDKVDQPQHF
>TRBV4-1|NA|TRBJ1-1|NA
TGCGCCAGCAGCCAAGATACAGGTCTATCAGCTTTCTTT
CASSQDTGLSAFF
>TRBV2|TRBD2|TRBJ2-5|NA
TGTGCCAGCAGTTTCGGACTAGCGGGAGAGACCCAGTACTTC
CASSFGLAGETQYF
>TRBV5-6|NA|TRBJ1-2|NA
TGTGCCAGCAGCGGAGCGGGCCCTCTCTATGGCTACACCTTC
CASSGAGPLYGYTF
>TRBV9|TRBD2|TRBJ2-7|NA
TGTGCCAGCAGCGTAGGGGGACTAGCGGGATACTACGAGCAGTACTTC
CASSVGGLAGYYEQYF
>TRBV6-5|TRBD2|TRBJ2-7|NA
TGTGCCAGCAGGGGGGGACTAGCCTCCTACGAGCAGTACTTC
CASRGGLASYEQYF
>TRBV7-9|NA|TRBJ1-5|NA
TGTGCCAGCAGCCCGGGTTCTACACGGCCCCAGCATTTT
CASSPGSTRPQHF
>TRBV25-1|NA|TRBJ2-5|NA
TGTGCCAGCAGTGAATCAGGGAAGGTTGTCCAAGAGACCCAGTACTTC
CASSESGKVVQETQYF
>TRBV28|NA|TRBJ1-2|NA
TGTGCCAGCAGTTTCACCATGGCAGGGGCTAACTATGGCTACACCTTC
CASSFTMAGANYGYTF
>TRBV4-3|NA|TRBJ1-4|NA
TGCGCCAGCAGCCGTCGACAGGTGGAAAATGAAAAACTGTTTTTT
CASSRRQVENEKLFF